This is a list of T cell receptor beta chains from one sample in a study of control samples from healthy donors and cancer patients. Profiling relied on immunoSEQ multiplex PCR, and the TCRdb table lists in-frame clones only, not all of them. The sample lists tens of thousands of clones, roughly three quarters occurring once. Sequenced: formalin-fixed, paraffin-embedded tissue. All receptors come from a male donor with melanoma. CDR3s include the opening cysteine and the closing phenylalanine or tryptophan. D genes are given only for firm matches. Only some rows state a clone size, as once, few, many or a class for expanded clones.

TGCAGTGCTAGTTCCCTCGGACAGGGGATGAGCGAGCAGTACTTC CSASSLGQGMSEQYF TRBJ2-7 TRBD1 - TRBV20-1
TGTGCCATCAGTGTAGGGAATGAGCAGTTCTTC CAISVGNEQFF TRBJ2-1 - - TRBV10-3
TGTGCCAGCAGCTTAGCGGGCGACATAATCTTTGAAGCTTTCTTT CASSLAGDIIFEAFF TRBJ1-1 - few TRBV7-8
TGTGCCAGCAGCTTCGACCGGCCCCTGGTTGGCGATGAGCAGTTCTTC CASSFDRPLVGDEQFF TRBJ2-1 - - TRBV7-2
TGTGCCAGCAGTTTTCTCAGGGGAGCTTTCTTT CASSFLRGAFF TRBJ1-1 - few TRBV28
TGCAGCGTTGAGGCCTCTAGAGGACGGCAGTATTTT CSVEASRGRQYF TRBJ2-3 - - TRBV29-1
TGTGCCAGCACCCTAGGGGGAGGACAGAGTAACTATGGCTACACCTTC CASTLGGGQSNYGYTF TRBJ1-2 - - TRBV7-9
TGTGCCAGCAGTTTGGGACACATCAGAGGTGGCTACACCTTT CASSLGHIRGGYTF TRBJ1-2 - - TRBV28
TGTGCCAGCAGCAAAGAAACAGGGTTCTACGAGCAGTACTTC CASSKETGFYEQYF TRBJ2-7 - many TRBV21-1
TGCGCCAGCAGATCAGACAGCTACGAGCAGTACTTC CASRSDSYEQYF TRBJ2-7 - few TRBV5-1
TGTGCCAGCAGTTACCCGAGGGGGGAAAACACTGAAGCTTTCTTT CASSYPRGENTEAFF TRBJ1-1 - - TRBV6-5
TGTGCCTGGAGTGTACAACCGGGTCAGCCCCAGCATTTT CAWSVQPGQPQHF TRBJ1-5 - few TRBV30
TGTGCCAGCTCACCCCCGACAGGGATCTACGAGCAGTACTTC CASSPPTGIYEQYF TRBJ2-7 TRBD1 once TRBV18
TGCGCCAGCAGCTTGGAACAGGGGGCCACCTACAATGAGCAGTTCTTC CASSLEQGATYNEQFF TRBJ2-1 TRBD1 few TRBV5-1
TGCGCCAGCAGCTTGGACGGGGGCTACGAGCAGTACTTC CASSLDGGYEQYF TRBJ2-7 - once TRBV5-1
TGTGCCAGCACAGGGGGAAGCGGGGAGCTGTTTTTT CASTGGSGELFF TRBJ2-2 TRBD1 medium-sized TRBV9
TGCAGTGCAAGTAGTGGACTCAAAGGGGCGAACACTGAAGCTTTCTTT CSASSGLKGANTEAFF TRBJ1-1 - - TRBV20-1
TGCAGCGTTGATGTTAGCACAGATACGCAGTATTTT CSVDVSTDTQYF TRBJ2-3 - - TRBV29-1
TGCGCCAGCAGCTTGGGCGGGGTTGCAGATACGCAGTATTTT CASSLGGVADTQYF TRBJ2-3 - - TRBV5-1
TGTGCCAGCAGCCCAGCGGCCTACGAGCAGTACTTC CASSPAAYEQYF TRBJ2-7 - - TRBV7-9
TGTGCCAGCAGCTTATCATCCATGACCGAGACCCAGTACTTC CASSLSSMTETQYF TRBJ2-5 - few TRBV11-1
TGTGCCAGCAGCTCCGGGAGCAGGTGGGGAGAGACCCAGTACTTC CASSSGSRWGETQYF TRBJ2-5 - - TRBV4-2
TGTGCCAGCAGTTCCACTCTACAGCAGCCCCAGCATTTT CASSSTLQQPQHF TRBJ1-5 - - TRBV6-5
TGTGCCACCAGTGATTTGGAATGGGGCGGGACAGATACGCAGTATTTT CATSDLEWGGTDTQYF TRBJ2-3 - - TRBV24-1
TGTGCCAGCACTCGGACTAGTAACTCCGGGGAGCTGTTTTTT CASTRTSNSGELFF TRBJ2-2 TRBD2 - TRBV2
TGTGCCAGCAGTTTAACAGCTCCAGCTAACTATGGCTACACCTTC CASSLTAPANYGYTF TRBJ1-2 - - TRBV11-2
TGTGCCAGTAGTAGACTACGAACAGGTTCTGGCACTGAAGCTTTCTTT CASSRLRTGSGTEAFF TRBJ1-1 - - TRBV19
TGTGCCAGCTCACCCACGCTGCTGAGCGGGAGAGAAAATGAGCAGTTCTTC CASSPTLLSGRENEQFF TRBJ2-1 TRBD2 - TRBV18
TGTGCCAGTAGTAATCCCGGCGGGGCCCAACAAGAGACCCAGTACTTC CASSNPGGAQQETQYF TRBJ2-5 - once TRBV19
TGTGCCAGCAGTTTGAGGGCTGGCAGCCGACGAGTATTC CASSLRAGSRRVF TRBJ2-7 - - TRBV12-3/TRBV12-4
TGTGCCAGCAGCCAAGAGTTAGCGGGAGGGCCGCTTGACGAGCAGTACTTC CASSQELAGGPLDEQYF TRBJ2-7 TRBD2 - TRBV3-1/TRBV3-2
TGTGCCAGTAAGGACAGGGAGCAAGGCTACATCTTT CASKDREQGYIF TRBJ1-2 TRBD1 - TRBV19
TGTGCCAGCAGCTTCGTAGCGGCAACCTACAATGAGCAGTTCTTC CASSFVAATYNEQFF TRBJ2-1 - few TRBV5-8
TGTGCCATCAGTGAGTCCGGGGGGGATCAGCCCCAGCATTTT CAISESGGDQPQHF TRBJ1-5 - - TRBV10-3
TGTGCCAGCTCACCAGGGAAATCACCCCTCCACTTT CASSPGKSPLHF TRBJ1-6 - - TRBV18
TGTGCCAGCAGCAGACAGAACACCGGGGAGCTGTTTTTT CASSRQNTGELFF TRBJ2-2 - - TRBV28
TGTGCCAGCAGAGGACAGGACTCCTACGAGCAGTACTTC CASRGQDSYEQYF TRBJ2-7 TRBD1 once TRBV6-6
TGTGCCAGCAGTTTGGCCGGGACAGGGAGCTCCTACAATGAGCAGTTCTTC CASSLAGTGSSYNEQFF TRBJ2-1 TRBD1 - TRBV28
TGTGCCAGCAGCTTAGAGGGACTGGTCGGAGGCAATGAGCAGTTCTTC CASSLEGLVGGNEQFF TRBJ2-1 - many TRBV11-2
TGTGCCAGCAGGACCCCGAGAGGAGATACGCAGTATTTT CASRTPRGDTQYF TRBJ2-3 - - TRBV6-6
TGTGCCAGCAAGCGACTAGCGGAGAGCAATGAGCAGTTCTTC CASKRLAESNEQFF TRBJ2-1 TRBD2 - TRBV6-5
TGTGCCAGCAACCCTGTTGGGCGCAGCAATCAGCCCCAGCATTTT CASNPVGRSNQPQHF TRBJ1-5 - - TRBV27
TGTGCCAGCAGCCCTTGGACAGGTGGGGCCAACGTCCTGACTTTC CASSPWTGGANVLTF TRBJ2-6 TRBD1 once TRBV7-6
TGTGCCAGCAGTGAAGCATTGGTAACACCCCTCCACTTT CASSEALVTPLHF TRBJ1-6 - once TRBV2
TGTGCCAGTAGCCTCGGGACTAGCGGGTCTAGCTCCTACGAGCAGTACTTC CASSLGTSGSSSYEQYF TRBJ2-7 TRBD2 - TRBV19
TGTGCCAGTTCGACTAGCGGGAGTGATACGCAGTATTTT CASSTSGSDTQYF TRBJ2-3 TRBD2 - TRBV19
TGTGCCAGCAGTGAATATGGGAATGAGCAGTTCTTC CASSEYGNEQFF TRBJ2-1 - - TRBV6-1
TGTGCCAGCAGCTTCGGACAGGGTAGGGCTCCGAACACCGGGGAGCTGTTTTTT CASSFGQGRAPNTGELFF TRBJ2-2 TRBD1 - TRBV11-3
TGCAGTGGGACTAGCGGAGATACGCAGTATTTT CSGTSGDTQYF TRBJ2-3 TRBD2 - TRBV29-1
TGTGCCAGCAGCGTTGGGGACACGAGCTCCTACGAGCAGTACTTC CASSVGDTSSYEQYF TRBJ2-7 - once TRBV9
TGTGCCAGCAGTCCCCCTCGGCGGGGACTAGCGGGAAGGAATGAGCAGTTCTTC CASSPPRRGLAGRNEQFF TRBJ2-1 TRBD2 once TRBV28
TGCAGCGACGGGACAGGGGGCGGTGAGCAGTTCTTC CSDGTGGGEQFF TRBJ2-1 TRBD1 - TRBV29-1